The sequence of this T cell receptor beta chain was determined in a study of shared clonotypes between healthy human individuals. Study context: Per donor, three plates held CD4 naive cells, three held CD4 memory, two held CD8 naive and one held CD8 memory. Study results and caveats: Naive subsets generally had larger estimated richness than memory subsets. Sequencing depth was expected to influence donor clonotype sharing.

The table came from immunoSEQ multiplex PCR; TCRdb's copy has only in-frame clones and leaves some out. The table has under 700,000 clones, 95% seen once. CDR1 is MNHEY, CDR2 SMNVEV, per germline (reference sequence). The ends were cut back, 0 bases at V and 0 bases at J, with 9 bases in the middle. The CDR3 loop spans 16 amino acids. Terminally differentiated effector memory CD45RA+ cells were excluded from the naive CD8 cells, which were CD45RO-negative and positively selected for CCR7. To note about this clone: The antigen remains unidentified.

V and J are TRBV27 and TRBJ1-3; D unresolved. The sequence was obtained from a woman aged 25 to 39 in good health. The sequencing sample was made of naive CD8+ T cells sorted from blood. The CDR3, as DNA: TGTGCCAGCAGTTTATCCCACCAGCCCTCTGGAAACACCATATATTTT. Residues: CASSLSHQPSGNTIYF.